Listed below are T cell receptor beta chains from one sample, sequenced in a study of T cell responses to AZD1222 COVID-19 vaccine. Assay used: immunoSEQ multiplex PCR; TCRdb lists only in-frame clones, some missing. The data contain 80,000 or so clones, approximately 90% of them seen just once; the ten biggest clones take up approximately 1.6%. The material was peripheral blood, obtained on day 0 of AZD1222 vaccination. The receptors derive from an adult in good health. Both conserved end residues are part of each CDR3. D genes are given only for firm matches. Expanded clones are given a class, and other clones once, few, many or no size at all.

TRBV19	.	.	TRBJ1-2	TGTGCCAGCCGGTGGGGAGACTATGGCTACACCTTC	CASRWGDYGYTF
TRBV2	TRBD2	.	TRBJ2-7	TGTGCCAGCAGTGTCTTTATCCGGGAGGGGGAGTACTTC	CASSVFIREGEYF
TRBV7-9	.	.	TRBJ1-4	TGTGCCAGCGCCTGGGCAGACGCGAATGAAAAACTGTTTTTT	CASAWADANEKLFF
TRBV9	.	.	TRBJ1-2	TGTGCCAGCAGCGTCTCAGGGAACTATGGCTACACCTTC	CASSVSGNYGYTF
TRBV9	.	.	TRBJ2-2	TGTGCCAGCCTTCGGGAGAACACCGGGGAGCTGTTTTTT	CASLRENTGELFF
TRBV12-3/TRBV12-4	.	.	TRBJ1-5	TGTGCCAGCAGTTCCCTCTATCAGCCCCAGCATTTT	CASSSLYQPQHF
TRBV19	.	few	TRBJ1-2	TGTGCCAGTAGTGCCGGGACTGCAGCTAACTATGGCTACACCTTC	CASSAGTAANYGYTF
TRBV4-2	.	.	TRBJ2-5	TGTGCCAGCAGCCAAGTTGCGGACAGTCAAGAGACCCAGTACTTC	CASSQVADSQETQYF
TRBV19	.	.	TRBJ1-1	TGTGCCAGTAGTATAGAGGCCCTCGCGGGGCTGGCTTTCTTT	CASSIEALAGLAFF
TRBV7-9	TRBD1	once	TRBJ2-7	TGTGCCAGCAGCATACCAGGGGGCCACGAGCAGTACTTC	CASSIPGGHEQYF
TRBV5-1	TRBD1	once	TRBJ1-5	TGCGCCAGCAGCTTGGGGCAGGGGGAGAAGCCCCAGCATTTT	CASSLGQGEKPQHF
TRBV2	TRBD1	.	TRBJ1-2	TGTGCCAGCAGAGAGACAGGGGACTATGGCTACACCTTC	CASRETGDYGYTF
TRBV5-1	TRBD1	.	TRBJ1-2	TGCGCCAGCAGGGATGGGACAGGAGATTATGGCTACACCTTC	CASRDGTGDYGYTF
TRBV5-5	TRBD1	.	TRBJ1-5	TGTGCCAGCAGCTTAGACAGGGGGCGAAGTCAGCCCCAGCATTTT	CASSLDRGRSQPQHF
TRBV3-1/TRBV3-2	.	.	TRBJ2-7	TGTGCCAGCAGCTTTAGGCCAGGGAATGCCTACGAGCAGTACTTC	CASSFRPGNAYEQYF
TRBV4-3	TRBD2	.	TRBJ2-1	TGCGCCAGCAGCCACGTTGGGAAGCGGGACTACTCCTACAATGAGCAGTTCTTC	CASSHVGKRDYSYNEQFF
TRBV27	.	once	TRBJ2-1	TGTGCCAGCAGTAGGAGGGCCGGGGATGAGCAGTTCTTC	CASSRRAGDEQFF
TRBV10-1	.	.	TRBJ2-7	TGCGCCAGCAGTGAAAGCGGGCCCGGGAACGAGCAGTACTTC	CASSESGPGNEQYF
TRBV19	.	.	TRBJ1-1	TGTGCCAGTACCCAGCTGGAGAACACTGAAGCTTTCTTT	CASTQLENTEAFF
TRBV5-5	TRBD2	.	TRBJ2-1	TGTGCCAGCAGCTTTAGCCCGACTAGCGACCACAATGAGCAGTTCTTC	CASSFSPTSDHNEQFF
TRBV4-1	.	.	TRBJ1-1	TGCGCCAGCAGAGGGCCGCTGATGAACACTGAAGCTTTCTTT	CASRGPLMNTEAFF
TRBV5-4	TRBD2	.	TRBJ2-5	TGTGCCAGCAGCCACCGGGGGACTAGCGGAGGGGTAGAAGAGACCCAGTACTTC	CASSHRGTSGGVEETQYF
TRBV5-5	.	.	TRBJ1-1	TGTGCCAGCAGCTTGGCCGCGGGTCTTTCCACTGAAGCTTTCTTT	CASSLAAGLSTEAFF
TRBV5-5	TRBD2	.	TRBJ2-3	TGTGCCAGCAGCGTGATCGACCGGGGGGAAGGGGATACGCAGTATTTT	CASSVIDRGEGDTQYF
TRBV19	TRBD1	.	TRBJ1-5	TGTGCCAGTAGTCTTCGGACAGGACATCAGCCCCAGCATTTT	CASSLRTGHQPQHF
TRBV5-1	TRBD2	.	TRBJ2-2	TGCGCCAGCCAGGGAGGGACTCTGAACACCGGGGAGCTGTTTTTT	CASQGGTLNTGELFF
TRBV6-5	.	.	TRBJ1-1	TGTGCCAGCAGTTACTCCCAGGGACTTGAAGCTTTCTTT	CASSYSQGLEAFF
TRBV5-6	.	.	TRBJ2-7	TGTGCCAGCAGCTTGGTGGAGGGAACCTACGAGCAGTACTTC	CASSLVEGTYEQYF
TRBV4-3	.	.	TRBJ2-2	TGCGCCAGCAGCCCCCAAGAGGGCTTGGGGGGGGAGCTGTTTTTT	CASSPQEGLGGELFF
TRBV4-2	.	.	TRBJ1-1	TGTGCCAGCAGCCAGATGGGACAATTGAACACTGAAGCTTTCTTT	CASSQMGQLNTEAFF
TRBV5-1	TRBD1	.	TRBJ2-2	TGCGCCAGCAATTTGGGACAGGGTACCGGGGAGCTGTTTTTT	CASNLGQGTGELFF
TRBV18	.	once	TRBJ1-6	TGTGCCAGCTCACGGGACCCTGGTGGTTCACCCCTCCACTTT	CASSRDPGGSPLHF
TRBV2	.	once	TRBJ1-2	TGTGCCAGCAGGGTACAGGGCCTAGGTGGCTACACCTTC	CASRVQGLGGYTF
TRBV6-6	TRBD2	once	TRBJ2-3	TGTGCCAGCCGCGGGACTAGCGGGCCCAGCACAGATACGCAGTATTTT	CASRGTSGPSTDTQYF
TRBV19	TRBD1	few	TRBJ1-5	TGTGCCAGTAGTTTAACAGGGGACCAGCCCCAGCATTTT	CASSLTGDQPQHF
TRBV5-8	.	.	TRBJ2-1	TGTGCCAGCAGCTTGGGTGGTGTCGCGGTTGAGCAGTTCTTC	CASSLGGVAVEQFF
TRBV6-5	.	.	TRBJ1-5	TGTGCCAGCACCCACCGGGGCCTGAGGGCGCCCCAGCATTTT	CASTHRGLRAPQHF